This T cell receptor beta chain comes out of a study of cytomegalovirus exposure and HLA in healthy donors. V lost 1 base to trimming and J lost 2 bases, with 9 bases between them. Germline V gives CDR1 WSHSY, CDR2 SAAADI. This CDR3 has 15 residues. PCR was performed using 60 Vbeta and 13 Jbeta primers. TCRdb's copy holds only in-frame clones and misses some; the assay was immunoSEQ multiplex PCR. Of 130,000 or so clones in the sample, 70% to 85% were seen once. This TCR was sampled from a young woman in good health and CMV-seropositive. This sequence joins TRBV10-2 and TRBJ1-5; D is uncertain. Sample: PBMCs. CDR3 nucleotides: TGCGCCAGCAGTGAGTGGAGGGCGGGCAATCAGCCCCAGCATTTT. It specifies CASSEWRAGNQPQHF.